The T cell receptor (beta chain) under discussion was sequenced for a study of cytotoxic CD8 clonotypes in ibrutinib-treated CLL. Study-wide background: Patient counts were ten to eleven relapsed/refractory, roughly 15 treatment-naive and some 17 IGHV unmutated. Mean yields were roughly 240,000 productive templates and over 85,000 productive rearrangements per sample. Partial responses totalled roughly 24 and complete responses 2; after median approximately 6 years, about 15 remained remitted and roughly twelve progressed.

TCRdb keeps only in-frame clones here, not all; method: immunoSEQ multiplex PCR. The sample holds 43,000 or so clones, 65% to 70% seen once. Trimming stripped 2 bases from V and 9 bases from J, with 8 bases between. The CDR3 sequence is 11 residues long. Germline assignment: CDR1 MDHEN and CDR2 SYDVKM. This rearrangement joins TRBV28 to TRBJ2-7; no clear D gene. The specimen comprised PBMCs, sampled after 24 months of ibrutinib treatment. This sequence originates from a human donor with chronic lymphocytic leukemia. The CDR3 protein is CASSLGHGQYF. The CDR3 DNA is TGTGCCAGCAGTTTAGGTCACGGGCAGTACTTC.